Following are 9 T cell receptor beta chains from one sample sequenced in a study of T cell responses to AZD1222 COVID-19 vaccine. Data came from immunoSEQ multiplex PCR; TCRdb stores just in-frame clones and leaves some out. The table includes about 110,000 clones, 88% detected once. The input for sequencing was peripheral blood, taken on day 0 of AZD1222 vaccination. These receptors came from an adult in good health.

This chain uses TRBV6-5 with TRBJ1-1; D is perhaps TRBD1 (6 bases). Germline lookup yields CDR1 MNHEY and CDR2 SVGAGI. Between the trimmed V and J ends, which lost 5 bases and 0 bases, there was a span of 7 bases. The CDR3 loop spans 13 amino acids. CDR3 protein: CASSRGVNTEAFF. The CDR3 DNA reads TGTGCCAGCAGTAGGGGGGTGAACACTGAAGCTTTCTTT.

The rearrangement joins TRBV13 to TRBJ2-7, with D maybe TRBD2 (6 bases). The CDR3 is 15 residues long. Deletions cut 0 bases from V and 1 base from J, with 10 bases between. From germline, CDR1 is PRHDT and CDR2 FYEKMQ (reference sequence). The CDR3 loop reads CASSLGIGTSYEQYF. The DNA of the CDR3 is TGTGCCAGCAGCTTAGGAATCGGGACTTCCTACGAGCAGTACTTC.

The chain joins TRBV30 to TRBJ1-1; 7 bases fit TRBD1. The trim removed 3 bases at V and 1 base at J, leaving 8 bases unmatched. The CDR3 totals 15 residues. Germline assignment: CDR1 GTSNPN and CDR2 SVGIG (reference sequence). The CDR3 reads CAWRALGQPNTEAFF. The CDR3 DNA reads as TGTGCCTGGAGGGCGCTGGGACAGCCGAACACTGAAGCTTTCTTT.

The chain has TRBV6-6 and TRBJ1-1; D call uncertain. CDR1 is MNHNY and CDR2 is SVGAGI in the germline V gene (reference sequence). Trimming left V 5 bases short and J 0 bases short, with 4 bases between. CDR3 length: 12 residues. The chain's CDR3 is CASSPVNTEAFF. The CDR3 bases are TGTGCCAGCAGTCCAGTGAACACTGAAGCTTTCTTT.

The rearrangement joins TRBV7-8 to TRBJ2-1; 7 bases are a match to TRBD1. The V segment lost 5 bases and the J segment 2 bases; nucleotides outside the gene matches: 6. Germline lookup yields CDR1 SGHVS and CDR2 FQNEAQ. The CDR3 has 15 amino acids. CDR3 sequence reads: CASSQGTATYNEQFF. The DNA of the CDR3 is TGTGCCAGCAGCCAAGGGACAGCAACCTACAATGAGCAGTTCTTC. Based on the CDR3 plus reference TRBV7-8 and TRBJ2-1, the full variable domain is GAGVSQSPRYKVAKRGQDVALRCDPISGHVSLFWYQQALGQGPEFLTYFQNEAQLDKSGLPSDRFFAERPEGSVSTLKIQRTQQEDSAVYLCASSQGTATYNEQFFGPGTRLTVL.

This sequence joins TRBV5-1 and TRBJ2-2; 7 nucleotides match TRBD1. Looked up from germline, CDR1 is SGHRS and CDR2 is YFSETQ. The CDR3 runs 14 residues. Trimming at V came to 3 bases and at J to 3 bases, leaving 2 bases not matched to a gene. The CDR3 region is CASSSGTDTGELFF. The DNA for the CDR3 is TGCGCCAGCAGCTCAGGGACAGACACCGGGGAGCTGTTTTTT.

The chain employs TRBV28 and TRBJ1-2, with TRBD1 matching 7 bases. CDR3 length: 13 residues. Germline CDR1 is MDHEN and CDR2 is SYDVKM. Trimming took 7 bases from V and 4 from J; bases not matched to a gene: 6. The CDR3 coding sequence is TGTGCCAGCAATATCGGACAGGTCTATGGCTACACCTTC. The encoded protein is CASNIGQVYGYTF.

This clone was seen once. This sequence joins TRBV3-1 (or the pseudogene TRBV3-2) and TRBJ2-7; D perhaps matches TRBD2 (5 bases). Germline loops: CDR1 LGHDT, CDR2 YNNKEL (reference sequence). Trimming took off 3 bases at V and 0 bases at J, with 12 bases between the two ends. There are 15 residues in the CDR3. CDR3 DNA: TGTGCCAGCAGCCACTCTAGCCGAAACTCCTACGAGCAGTACTTC. This codes for CASSHSSRNSYEQYF.

This chain connects TRBV5-4 to TRBJ1-3, with 7 nucleotides matching TRBD1. The CDR3 has 16 amino acids. CDR1 is SGHNT, CDR2 YYREEE, per germline (reference sequence). Germline trimming cut 4 bases from V and 0 bases from J; bases unmatched to any gene: 7. DNA for the CDR3: TGTGCCAGCAGCCCGGGACAGCTCGTCTCTGGAAACACCATATATTTT. It yields the protein CASSPGQLVSGNTIYF.